This entry lists 32 T cell receptor beta chains sequenced from one sample in a study of shared clonotypes between healthy human individuals. Generated by immunoSEQ multiplex PCR, the TCRdb table keeps only in-frame clones and is missing some. In the table there are fewer than 1.6 million clones, less than 99% of which are singletons. The sample comprised naive CD4+ T cells sorted from blood. Subset denoted: CD45RA+ positively selected. These receptors all come from a man between 25 and 39 years old in good health.

The chain couples TRBV9 to TRBJ1-2, with D perhaps TRBD1 (5 bases). Germline CDR1 is SGDLS and CDR2 is YYNGEE. This CDR3 has 14 residues. V shed 0 bases and J shed 4 bases, with 10 bases lying between them. The CDR3 nucleotides read TGTGCCAGCAGCGTAGAGGGGCTATTCTATGGCTACACCTTC. Residues: CASSVEGLFYGYTF.

This chain links TRBV12-5 with TRBJ2-5; D might be TRBD2 (5 bases). The CDR3 runs 15 residues. Germline V lookup: CDR1 LGHNT, CDR2 FRNRAP. Trimming left V 1 base short and J 5 bases short, with 14 bases between. In DNA, the CDR3 is TGTGCTAGTGGTTTGGGGACTTCCCATGGGGAGACCCAGTACTTC. Translating it yields CASGLGTSHGETQYF.

This clone came up once. V and J are TRBV5-1 and TRBJ1-1, with D hard to call. This CDR3 region has 13 residues. The ends were cut back, 4 bases at V and 0 bases at J, with 7 bases in the middle. Germline loops: CDR1 SGHRS, CDR2 YFSETQ. The CDR3 spells CASSEGMNTEAFF. CDR3 DNA: TGCGCCAGCAGCGAGGGAATGAACACTGAAGCTTTCTTT. The variable domain in full, with the rest retrieved from reference TRBV5-1 and TRBJ1-1, is KAGVTQTPRYLIKTRGQQVTLSCSPISGHRSVSWYQQTPGQGLQFLFEYFSETQRNKGNFPGRFSGRQFSNSRSEMNVSTLELGDSALYLCASSEGMNTEAFFGQGTRLTVV.

The chain carries TRBV20-1 and TRBJ2-1; D is ambiguous. The germline V gene encodes CDR1 DFQATT and CDR2 SNEGSKA (reference sequence). The CDR3 is 11 amino acids. The DNA for the CDR3 is TGCGGGATTGGACGACGGGATGAGCAGTTCTTC. It is translated as CGIGRRDEQFF.

J is TRBJ1-4 and V is TRBV2; no reliable D call. Germline CDR1 reads SNHLY; CDR2 reads FYNNEI. The germline V and J ends were trimmed by 9 bases and 7 bases, with 9 bases remaining between them. The CDR3 is 11 residues long. CDR3 DNA: TGTGCCAGTACATTTGTTGAAAAACTGTTTTTT. It is translated as CASTFVEKLFF.

This chain links TRBV7-2 with TRBJ2-7; 9 bases align to TRBD2. The CDR3 runs to 17 residues. Trimming at V came to 1 base and at J to 3 bases, leaving 10 bases not matched to a gene. Germline-derived CDR1 and CDR2 are SGHTA and FQGNSA. The CDR3 is CASSLEVRTSVGYEQYF. For the CDR3, the DNA is TGTGCCAGCAGCTTAGAGGTGAGGACTAGCGTCGGCTACGAGCAGTACTTC.

The V call is TRBV28, the J call TRBJ2-7; no firm D call. The ends were cut back, 5 bases at V and 9 bases at J, with 14 bases in the middle. Germline assignment: CDR1 MDHEN and CDR2 SYDVKM. The CDR3 covers 12 residues. CDR3: CASSQPSLRQYF. CDR3 coding DNA: TGTGCCAGCAGTCAACCAAGCCTAAGGCAGTACTTC.

The chain combines TRBV10-2 with TRBJ2-3; no clear D. The CDR3 totals 11 residues. Germline V gene data show CDR1 as WSHSY and CDR2 as SAAADI. With 4 bases removed from V and 6 bases from J, the gap between germline ends came to 5 bases. DNA of the CDR3: TGCGCCAGCAGTGGGGTGGATACGCAGTATTTT. Its translation: CASSGVDTQYF.

CDR3 DNA: TGTGCCAGCAAATCCTTCAGGGGAAACACCATATATTTT. Translating it yields CASKSFRGNTIYF. The V gene is TRBV2, the J gene TRBJ1-3; the D is unclear. The ends were cut back, 7 bases at V and 4 bases at J, with 11 bases in the middle. The CDR3 loop spans 13 amino acids. Per the germline V gene, CDR1 is SNHLY and CDR2 is FYNNEI.

This chain uses TRBV29-1 with TRBJ1-5; no clear D. V was clipped by 4 bases and J by 5 bases, with 12 bases between them. Germline values: CDR1 SQVTM, CDR2 ANQGSEA. The CDR3 is made up of 13 amino acids. The CDR3 is CSVGEGRDQPQHF. As DNA, the CDR3 is TGCAGCGTTGGGGAAGGGAGGGATCAGCCCCAGCATTTT.

The chain combines TRBV28 with TRBJ2-6; TRBD1 agrees at 9 bases. CDR1 is MDHEN and CDR2 is SYDVKM in the germline V gene. This CDR3 is built from 17 residues. V gave up 4 bases and J gave up 1 base; unmatched junction bases: 5. CDR3 amino acids: CASSSTGGKSGANVLTF. Here the CDR3 DNA reads TGTGCCAGCAGTTCGACAGGGGGGAAGTCTGGGGCCAACGTCCTGACTTTC.

This chain links TRBV10-1 with TRBJ2-7, with TRBD2 matching over 9 bases. CDR3 size: 19 residues. The V gene end was trimmed by 6 bases and the J gene end by 2 bases; junction bases not matched to a gene: 20. Germline V gives CDR1 WNHNN, CDR2 SYGVQD (reference sequence). CDR3 sequence reads: CASRSAVTSGEGLAYEQYF. CDR3 nucleotides: TGCGCCAGCAGAAGCGCCGTGACTAGCGGAGAGGGCCTCGCCTACGAGCAGTACTTC.

On this clone: The same CDR3 can be traced to other DNA sequences in this sample. V is TRBV7-9 and J is TRBJ2-3, with D unclear. CDR1 is SEHNR and CDR2 is FQNEAQ in the germline V gene (reference sequence). CDR3 length: 13 residues. Between the trimmed V and J ends, which lost 3 bases and 1 base, there was a span of 5 bases. The CDR3 nucleotides are TGTGCCAGCAGCTTCAAGGGCACAGATACGCAGTATTTT. Translated: CASSFKGTDTQYF.

To note about this clone: The same CDR3 arises from other DNA sequences in this sample as well. The J gene is TRBJ1-2, the V gene TRBV27; D gene ambiguous. CDR3 length: 13 residues. Trimming shortened V by 2 bases and J by 6 bases, and 10 bases separated the two germline ends. The germline V gene has CDR1 MNHEY and CDR2 SMNVEV (reference sequence). The CDR3: CASSLNRGNGYTF. CDR3 sequence (DNA): TGTGCCAGCAGTTTAAACCGAGGGAATGGCTACACCTTC.

The chain joins TRBV14 to TRBJ2-1; 10 nucleotides align to TRBD2. The CDR3 spans 15 residues. Germline values: CDR1 SGHDN, CDR2 FVKESK. The trim removed 2 bases at V and 11 bases at J, leaving 9 bases unmatched. DNA of the CDR3: TGTGCCAGCAGCCAATTTCCCCTAGCGGGAGCACAGCAGTTCTTC. Protein product: CASSQFPLAGAQQFF.

This chain links TRBV2 with TRBJ1-1; D gene unclear. V lost 1 base and J 1 base, leaving 10 bases between the germline ends. This CDR3 comprises 15 residues. Germline CDR1 SNHLY, CDR2 FYNNEI. The CDR3 loop is CASSEVRTENTEAFF. As DNA, the CDR3 is TGTGCCAGCAGTGAAGTAAGGACTGAGAACACTGAAGCTTTCTTT.

The chain combines TRBV9 with TRBJ2-7; 9 bases line up with TRBD1. The CDR3 spans 14 residues. V lost 5 bases to trimming and J lost 5 bases; unmatched junction nucleotides: 8. CDR1 and CDR2 from the germline V gene are SGDLS and YYNGEE. As DNA, the CDR3 is TGTGCCAGCAGTGCGGGACAGGGTGTTCACGAGCAGTACTTC. This encodes CASSAGQGVHEQYF. Full variable domain (remainder filled in from reference TRBV9 and TRBJ2-7): DSGVTQTPKHLITATGQRVTLRCSPRSGDLSVYWYQQSLDQGLQFLIQYYNGEERAKGNILERFSAQQFPDLHSELNLSSLELGDSALYFCASSAGQGVHEQYFGPGTRLTVT.

The genes are TRBV11-2 and TRBJ2-1, with no clear D. This CDR3 contains 15 residues. Trimming stripped 5 bases from V and 6 bases from J, with 17 bases between. Per germline, CDR1 SGHAT and CDR2 FQNNGV. The CDR3 loop reads CASSPLDGLSNEQFF. Here the CDR3 DNA reads TGTGCCAGCAGCCCCCTGGACGGGTTATCCAATGAGCAGTTCTTC.

The J gene is TRBJ2-5, the V gene TRBV7-2; unclear D gene. V was trimmed by 2 bases and J by 5 bases, leaving 9 bases between them. The CDR3 contains 13 residues. CDR1 SGHTA and CDR2 FQGNSA come from the germline V gene. The DNA for the CDR3 is TGTGCCAGCAGCTTACGATTTCGGGAGACCCAGTACTTC. Its protein is CASSLRFRETQYF. Full variable domain (missing parts from reference TRBV7-2 and TRBJ2-5): GAGVSQSPSNKVTEKGKDVELRCDPISGHTALYWYRQSLGQGLEFLIYFQGNSAPDKSGLPSDRFSAERTGGSVSTLTIQRTQQEDSAVYLCASSLRFRETQYFGPGTRLLVL.

V gene TRBV5-4 combines with J gene TRBJ2-3, with D perhaps being TRBD1 or TRBD2 (5 bases each). CDR3 length equals 13 residues. V lost 4 bases, J lost 6 bases, and 12 bases lay in between. Germline CDR1 SGHNT, CDR2 YYREEE (reference sequence). CDR3 coding DNA: TGTGCCAGCAGCGTACCGGGGACGGATACGCAGTATTTT. Protein: CASSVPGTDTQYF.

As to this clone: Its ends do not fully match the called genes, so a read error is possible. The CDR3 loop is CASSLGPLSRADTRYF. The CDR3 coding sequence is TGTGCCAGCAGCTTGGGACCCTTATCCAGGGCAGATACGCGGTATTTT. V and J are TRBV5-4 and TRBJ2-3; TRBD1 is a possible D gene (5 bases). Germline-derived CDR1 and CDR2 are SGHNT and YYREEE (reference sequence). CDR3 length: 16 residues. The variable domain in full, with the rest retrieved from reference TRBV5-4 and TRBJ2-3, is ETGVTQSPTHLIKTRGQQVTLRCSSQSGHNTVSWYQQALGQGPQFIFQYYREEENGRGNFPPRFSGLQFPNYSSELNVNALELDDSALYLCASSLGPLSRADTRYFGPGTRLTVL.

V and J are TRBV18 and TRBJ1-1; a weak D match, TRBD1 (5 bases). V gave up 3 bases and J gave up 0 bases, with 11 bases separating them. CDR3 length: 15 amino acids. The germline gives CDR1 KGHSH, CDR2 LQKENI. CDR3 region: CASSPGPLMNTEAFF. The CDR3 coding sequence is TGTGCCAGCTCACCGGGACCTCTTATGAACACTGAAGCTTTCTTT.

Here the CDR3 DNA reads TGTGCCAGCAGCTTAGCGGTTTGGCGGGATGAGCAGTTCTTC. Protein product: CASSLAVWRDEQFF. J is TRBJ2-1 and V is TRBV7-2; D is possibly TRBD2 (5 bases). Germline V CDR1 and CDR2: SGHTA, FQGNSA. CDR3 length equals 14 residues. V was trimmed by 0 bases and J by 8 bases, leaving 11 bases between them. Complete variable domain (other parts from reference TRBV7-2 and TRBJ2-1): GAGVSQSPSNKVTEKGKDVELRCDPISGHTALYWYRQSLGQGLEFLIYFQGNSAPDKSGLPSDRFSAERTGGSVSTLTIQRTQQEDSAVYLCASSLAVWRDEQFFGPGTRLTVL.

The V call is TRBV27, the J call TRBJ1-2; perhaps TRBD1 as D (6 bases). Germline CDR1 MNHEY, CDR2 SMNVEV (reference sequence). CDR3 size: 13 residues. With 9 bases removed from V and 7 bases from J, the gap between germline ends came to 18 bases. Written as DNA, the CDR3 is TGTGCCAGTGGGGGGTTGGGGGCGGCTGGCTACACCTTC. Amino acids: CASGGLGAAGYTF.

This clone was seen a single time. The genes are TRBV5-1 and TRBJ2-7, with a possible D match to TRBD1 (6 bases). The V and J ends lost 2 bases and 6 bases respectively, with 18 bases between them. Germline V gene lookup returns CDR1 SGHRS and CDR2 YFSETQ. CDR3 length equals 15 residues. This CDR3 reads CASSLNRDGGLEQYF. DNA of the CDR3: TGCGCCAGCAGCTTAAACAGGGATGGGGGCCTCGAGCAGTACTTC.

The chain links TRBV27 to TRBJ2-3, with 12 bases aligning to TRBD2. The CDR3 has 16 amino acids. The germline gives CDR1 MNHEY, CDR2 SMNVEV (reference sequence). J gave up 0 bases and V 6 bases, and 4 bases lay outside the gene matches. The CDR3 protein is CASRLLAGGSTDTQYF. For the CDR3, the DNA is TGTGCCAGCAGACTCCTAGCGGGAGGGAGCACAGATACGCAGTATTTT.

The gene calls are TRBV27 and TRBJ2-3; TRBD2 might be the D (6 bases). CDR3 length: 15 amino acids. With 1 base removed from V and 6 bases from J, the gap between germline ends came to 14 bases. Germline CDR1 MNHEY, CDR2 SMNVEV (reference sequence). Here the CDR3 DNA reads TGTGCCAGCAGTTTATTTCGGATTGGGGGGGATACGCAGTATTTT. The encoded protein is CASSLFRIGGDTQYF.

The CDR3 protein is CASSPRLAGGPRVFYEQYF. CDR3 coding DNA: TGCGCCAGCAGCCCCCGACTAGCGGGAGGGCCTCGGGTGTTTTACGAGCAGTACTTC. This chain connects TRBV5-1 to TRBJ2-7, with TRBD2 matching 14 bases. This CDR3 is 19 amino acids long. Germline assignment: CDR1 SGHRS and CDR2 YFSETQ. The V gene end was trimmed by 4 bases and the J gene end by 4 bases; junction bases not matched to a gene: 16.

The V and J genes are TRBV19 and TRBJ1-1; D is perhaps TRBD1 (5 bases). The CDR3 spans 16 residues. Between the trimmed V and J ends, which lost 5 bases and 0 bases, there was a span of 16 bases. Germline CDR1 and CDR2: LNHDA and SQIVND (reference sequence). CDR3 loop: CASSSGSGRMNTEAFF. As DNA, the CDR3 is TGTGCCAGTAGTTCGGGATCGGGACGGATGAACACTGAAGCTTTCTTT.

J is TRBJ2-7 and V is TRBV5-1; possibly TRBD1 or TRBD2 for D (5 bases each). Germline CDR1 reads SGHRS; CDR2 reads YFSETQ. V shed 0 bases and J shed 3 bases, with 13 bases lying between them. The CDR3 runs to 15 residues. As DNA, the CDR3 is TGCGCCAGCAGCTTGGACGGGGTAGGGGTCTACGAGCAGTACTTC. Translation: CASSLDGVGVYEQYF. The whole variable domain, filled in from reference TRBV5-1 and TRBJ2-7, reads KAGVTQTPRYLIKTRGQQVTLSCSPISGHRSVSWYQQTPGQGLQFLFEYFSETQRNKGNFPGRFSGRQFSNSRSEMNVSTLELGDSALYLCASSLDGVGVYEQYFGPGTRLTVT.

The chain links TRBV7-2 to TRBJ2-7, with 8 bases identical to TRBD1. Per the germline V gene, CDR1 is SGHTA and CDR2 is FQGNSA. The V segment lost 5 bases and the J segment 4 bases; nucleotides outside the gene matches: 4. This CDR3 is built from 13 residues. In nucleotides, the CDR3 is TGTGCCAGCAGCCTGGGACAGGAGTACGAGCAGTACTTC. Translation: CASSLGQEYEQYF.

The V gene is TRBV30, the J gene TRBJ2-7, with D perhaps matching TRBD1 or TRBD2 (6 bases each). This CDR3 contains 14 residues. Germline loops: CDR1 GTSNPN, CDR2 SVGIG (reference sequence). V was clipped by 1 base and J by 11 bases, with 21 bases between them. The CDR3 spells CAWSAKGGPLRKYF. As DNA, the CDR3 is TGTGCCTGGAGTGCGAAAGGGGGGCCCCTAAGGAAGTACTTC.